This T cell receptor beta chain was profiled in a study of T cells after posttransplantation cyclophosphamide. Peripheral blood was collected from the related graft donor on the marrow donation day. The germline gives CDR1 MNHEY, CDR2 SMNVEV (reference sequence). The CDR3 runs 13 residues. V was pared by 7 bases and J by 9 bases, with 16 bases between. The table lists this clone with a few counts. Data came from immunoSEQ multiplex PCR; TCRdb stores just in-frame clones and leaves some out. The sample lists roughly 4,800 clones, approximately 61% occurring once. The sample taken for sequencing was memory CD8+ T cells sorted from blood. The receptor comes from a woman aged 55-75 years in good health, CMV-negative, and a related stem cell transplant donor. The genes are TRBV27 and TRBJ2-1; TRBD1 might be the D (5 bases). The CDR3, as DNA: TGTGCCAGCACCATTAGTGCTAGGGGTGAGCAGTTCTTC. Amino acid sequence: CASTISARGEQFF.